The TCR beta chain under discussion was sequenced for a study of CD8 T cells in ankylosing spondylitis. The CDR3 extends over 17 amino acids. Losses at the gene ends were 4 bases for V and 0 bases for J; bases not matched to a gene: 10. Germline loops: CDR1 MGHDK, CDR2 SYGVNS. TCRdb re-called the 5' RACE reads through MiXCR, storing one row per CDR3 protein. The sample shows around 130,000 distinct CDR3 sequences, 9.3% of them seen only once. The specimen was blood, either unsorted or a sorted T cell fraction (not recorded which). This sequence was found in a male donor with ankylosing spondylitis or in good health (not recorded which). This chain links TRBV25-1 with TRBJ2-7, with 9 bases lining up with TRBD1. In nucleotides, the CDR3 is TGTGCCAGCAGTGCGAAACTGAGGACAGGGGACTCCTACGAGCAGTACTTC. It yields the protein CASSAKLRTGDSYEQYF.